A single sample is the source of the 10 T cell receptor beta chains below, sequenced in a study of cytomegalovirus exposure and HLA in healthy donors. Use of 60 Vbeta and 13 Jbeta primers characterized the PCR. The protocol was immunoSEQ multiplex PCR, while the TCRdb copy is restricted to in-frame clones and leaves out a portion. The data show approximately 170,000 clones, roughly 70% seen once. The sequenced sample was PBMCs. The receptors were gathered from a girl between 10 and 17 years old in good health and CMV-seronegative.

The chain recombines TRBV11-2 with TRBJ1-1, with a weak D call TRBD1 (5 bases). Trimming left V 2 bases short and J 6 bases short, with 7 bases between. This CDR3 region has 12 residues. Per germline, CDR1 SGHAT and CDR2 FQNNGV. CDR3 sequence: CASSLIGAEAFF. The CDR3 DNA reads TGTGCCAGCAGCTTAATAGGGGCTGAAGCTTTCTTT. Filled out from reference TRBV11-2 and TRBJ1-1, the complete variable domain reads EAGVAQSPRYKIIEKRQSVAFWCNPISGHATLYWYQQILGQGPKLLIQFQNNGVVDDSQLPKDRFSAERLKGVDSTLKIQPAKLEDSAVYLCASSLIGAEAFFGQGTRLTVV.

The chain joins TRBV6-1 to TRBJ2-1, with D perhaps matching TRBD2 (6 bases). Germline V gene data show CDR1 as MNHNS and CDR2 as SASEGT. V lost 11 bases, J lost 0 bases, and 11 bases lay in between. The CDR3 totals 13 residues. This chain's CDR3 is CAVLASSYNEQFF. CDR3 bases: TGTGCCGTCCTAGCGAGCTCCTACAATGAGCAGTTCTTC.

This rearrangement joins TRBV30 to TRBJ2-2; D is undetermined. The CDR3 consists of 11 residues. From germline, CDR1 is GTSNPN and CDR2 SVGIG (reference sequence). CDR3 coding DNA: TGTGCTACTACCCGGACCGGGGAGCTGTTTTTT. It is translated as CATTRTGELFF.

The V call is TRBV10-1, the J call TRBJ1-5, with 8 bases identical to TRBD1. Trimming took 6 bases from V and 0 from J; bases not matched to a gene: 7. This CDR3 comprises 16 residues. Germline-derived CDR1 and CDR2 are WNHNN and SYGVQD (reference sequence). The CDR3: CASRDRGPYSNQPQHF. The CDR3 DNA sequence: TGCGCCAGCAGAGACAGGGGACCTTATAGCAATCAGCCCCAGCATTTT.

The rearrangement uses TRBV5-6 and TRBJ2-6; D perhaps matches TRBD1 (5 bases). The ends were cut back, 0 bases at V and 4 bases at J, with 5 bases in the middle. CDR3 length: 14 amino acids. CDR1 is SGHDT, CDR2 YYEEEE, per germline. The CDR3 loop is CASSLGGGANVLTF. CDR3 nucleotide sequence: TGTGCCAGCAGCTTGGGGGGCGGGGCCAACGTCCTGACTTTC. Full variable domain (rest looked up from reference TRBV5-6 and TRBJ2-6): DAGVTQSPTHLIKTRGQQVTLRCSPKSGHDTVSWYQQALGQGPQFIFQYYEEEERQRGNFPDRFSGHQFPNYSSELNVNALLLGDSALYLCASSLGGGANVLTFGAGSRLTVL.

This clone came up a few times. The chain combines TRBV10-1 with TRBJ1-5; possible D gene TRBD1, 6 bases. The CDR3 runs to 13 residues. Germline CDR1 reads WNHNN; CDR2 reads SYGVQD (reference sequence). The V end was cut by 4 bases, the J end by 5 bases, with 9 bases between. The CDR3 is CASSAGDDQPQHF. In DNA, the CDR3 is TGCGCCAGCAGTGCAGGGGACGATCAGCCCCAGCATTTT.

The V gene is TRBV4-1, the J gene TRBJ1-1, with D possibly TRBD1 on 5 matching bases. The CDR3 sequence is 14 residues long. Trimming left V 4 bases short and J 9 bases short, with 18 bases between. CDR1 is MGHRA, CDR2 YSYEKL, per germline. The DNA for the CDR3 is TGCGCCAGCAGCCTCACCTCCCCCTCAGGGAAAGCTTTCTTT. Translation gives CASSLTSPSGKAFF.

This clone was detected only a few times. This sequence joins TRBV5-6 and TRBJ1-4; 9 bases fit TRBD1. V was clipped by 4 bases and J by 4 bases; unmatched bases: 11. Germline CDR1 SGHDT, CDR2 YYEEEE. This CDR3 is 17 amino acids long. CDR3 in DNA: TGTGCCAGCAGCCCGCCTCCTTCGACAGGGGGTAATGAAAAACTGTTTTTT. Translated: CASSPPPSTGGNEKLFF.

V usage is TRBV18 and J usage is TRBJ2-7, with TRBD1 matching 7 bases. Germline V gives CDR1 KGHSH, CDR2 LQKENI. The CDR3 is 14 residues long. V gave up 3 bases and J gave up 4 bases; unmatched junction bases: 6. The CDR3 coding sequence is TGTGCCAGCTCACCCGGGACAGAGGATTACGAGCAGTACTTC. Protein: CASSPGTEDYEQYF. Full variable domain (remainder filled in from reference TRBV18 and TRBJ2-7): NAGVMQNPRHLVRRRGQEARLRCSPMKGHSHVYWYRQLPEEGLKFMVYLQKENIIDESGMPKERFSAEFPKEGPSILRIQQVVRGDSAAYFCASSPGTEDYEQYFGPGTRLTVT.

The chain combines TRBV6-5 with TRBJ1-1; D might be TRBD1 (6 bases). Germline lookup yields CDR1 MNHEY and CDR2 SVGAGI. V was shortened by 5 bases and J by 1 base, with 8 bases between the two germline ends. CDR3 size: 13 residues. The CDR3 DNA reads TGTGCCAGCAGTGAAGGGGGGAACACTGAAGCTTTCTTT. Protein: CASSEGGNTEAFF.